This note documents a single TCR beta chain sequence. As yet, its antigen is unknown. TCRdb used MiXCR to reprocess the reads, holding one entry per CDR3 protein. There are hundreds of thousands of distinct CDR3 sequences in the sample; roughly a third occur only once, and about a sixth lies in the top ten. The source of the sample is a study of T cell repertoires in cytomegalovirus infection. The sample in question was cultured PBMCs, obtained from culture after CMV antigen stimulation. The receptor's source is a human donor in good health (CMV status not recorded). Some clones in this sample may be carry-over from other donors' samples.

The CDR3 nucleotides are TGCGCCAGCAGCCAAGTGCAGGGGGGTTTCTCTGGAAACACCATATATTTT. Translation: CASSQVQGGFSGNTIYF. The chain has TRBV4-1 and TRBJ1-3; 7 bases map to TRBD1. Trimming removed 1 base from V and 0 bases from J; junction bases left unmatched: 6. CDR1 MGHRA and CDR2 YSYEKL come from the germline V gene. The CDR3 totals 17 residues.